The following is a T cell receptor beta chain sequence with its context. Its antigen is not identified. Assay: immunoSEQ multiplex PCR; the TCRdb copy retains only in-frame clones and omits some. The sample comprises roughly 380,000 clones, about 91% of which are singletons, and 3% to 4% rests with the top ten. V lost 5 bases and J lost 9, with 11 bases in between. This CDR3 has 12 amino acids. This sample is part of a study of Ad26.COV2.S vaccination and SARS-CoV-2 variants. Broader study findings: TCR breadth and depth analyses may have underestimated total T cell responses. Once vaccination had occurred, spike-specific CD8+ and CD4+ T cell responses reportedly showed substantial breadth. Vaccine and placebo groups showed comparable non-spike TCR breadth. Vaccinees displayed broader spike-specific TCR repertoires than placebo recipients.

The sample here was peripheral blood, taken after recovery from COVID-19. This TCR derives from a human donor who had recovered from COVID-19. V is TRBV12-3 or TRBV12-4 and J is TRBJ2-4; D perhaps matches TRBD1 (7 bases). CDR3: CASSPRGAIQYF. The CDR3 DNA is TGTGCCAGCAGTCCCAGGGGGGCCATTCAGTACTTC.